The subject of this entry is one T cell receptor beta chain. The antigen remains unidentified. The source of the sample is a study of identical twins. This CDR3 contains 12 residues. Deletions cut 3 bases from V and 7 bases from J, with 11 bases between. CDR1 and CDR2 (germline): DFQATT, SNEGSKA (reference sequence). Each CDR3 protein gets one entry after TCRdb re-called the 5' RACE reads with MiXCR. This sample carries 520,000 or so distinct CDR3 sequences, 20% to 25% of them seen once, and the ten largest clones take about 0.93%. Whole-study findings and limits: Weaker excess twin sharing was seen among beta out-of-frame sequences.

The same sample was also studied in work on T cells expressing NK-cell markers. As reported in that work: It was from sorted CD3+CD56+NKG2C+, CD3+CD56+NKG2C- and CD3+CD56-NKG2C+ T cells that TCR beta repertoires came.

Sequencing used CD4+ T cells sorted from blood. V usage is TRBV20-1 and J usage is TRBJ2-3; D remains ambiguous. This clonotype originated in a woman between 18 and 29 years old in good health. CDR3 sequence (DNA): TGCAGTGCTAGGTGGAACACCCATACGCAGTATTTT. This codes for CSARWNTHTQYF.